Here is one T cell receptor (beta chain) with its context. These data belong to a study of blood T cell repertoires in COVID-19. Study in general: PBMCs, B-cell-depleted T cells, or T cells were the source of the cDNA or gDNA that made up the material.

In the authors' workflow: Scientists estimated how many nucleated cells there were by amplifying reference gene primers. Clones were sequenced by immunoSEQ multiplex PCR, and TCRdb holds only the in-frame ones, with some missing. Clone size and V and J calls were adopted from that table, with D and trimming inferred from the DNA. The sample carries 200,000 to 250,000 clones, 80% to 90% recorded once. The specimen sequenced was peripheral blood. The TCR comes from a man aged 50 to 59 with acute or convalescent COVID-19.

CDR3 residues: CASEGDRAGTDTQYF. The CDR3 nucleotides read TGTGCCAGCGAGGGGGACAGGGCGGGGACAGATACGCAGTATTTT. The chain recombines TRBV21-1 with TRBJ2-3; TRBD1 is taken as the D call from the table, unchecked against the DNA. TRBV21-1 has pseudogene status. CDR3 length equals 15 residues.